This T cell receptor beta chain was captured by sequencing in a study of blood T cell repertoires in COVID-19 (dated by TCRdb to the early 2020s). In the study overall: Samples covering the acute and convalescent phases of COVID-19 were provided by collaborators in the United States, Italy and Spain. The prospective study material was composed of cDNA or gDNA derived from T cells, B-cell-depleted T cells, or PBMCs. Deeply sampled blood TCRbeta repertoires from subjects exposed to, actively infected with, or recovered from COVID-19 were included in the dataset. A freely available public database, intended as a resource for researchers studying the immune response to SARS-CoV-2, is where the repertoires were released. The samples were drawn from the first 160 participants of the ongoing ImmuneRACE study and from roughly 1,300 subjects provided by 6 global collaborators. The sample metadata nearly always contained a de-identified subject ID, COVID-19 status, age in years and sex. HLA class I and class II types, where available, came from metadata supplied by the sample provider rather than from assay-based typing.

As to this clone: It has no known antigen specificity. No base-level quality is on record; no much larger clone is a single base apart.

The collaborating institutions used their own protocols to collect whole blood in K2EDTA tubes. Collaborator samples were shipped for TCRbeta analysis as frozen whole blood, isolated PBMCs, or DNA extracted from either sample type. At the junction V is shortened by 0 bases and J by 2 bases; bases outside the gene matches: 3. The CDR3, cysteine through phenylalanine, is 15 amino acids long. Only the CDR3 portion is preserved as DNA: 45 bases, with reading frame beginning at the first base. The germline V gene (reference sequence) specifies GTSNPN as CDR1 and SVGIG as CDR2. TCRbeta CDR3 regions were amplified from genomic DNA using the immunoSEQ Assay, a bias-controlled multiplex PCR. For the original study's pipeline: Nucleated cell counts per sample were estimated from amplification of reference gene primers within the assay. To quantify the absolute abundance of each unique TCRbeta CDR3 rearrangement, sequence reads were collapsed and filtered. For each sample, productive Simpson clonality was calculated as the square root of Simpson's diversity index across productive rearrangements. Here the immuneACCESS table is served through TCRdb, limited to in-frame sequences with V and J called. Missing clones are a known gap in these copies; in checked studies unresolved V genes cover under half, and the rest lacks a known reason. V and J calls and clone size are given by that table; D and trimming were obtained from the DNA. Present in this sample are about 39,000 clones, around 84% of which were seen just once. The ten largest clones add up to roughly 15% of the sample.

What the research found in general, with its limitations: How much clinical and demographic metadata was included differed by source and by participant, and the metadata was provided uncurated.

The receptor comes from a man aged 50-60 years with active or convalescent COVID-19. Sequenced material: peripheral blood. The V and J segments used are TRBV30 and TRBJ1-2, with TRBD1 matching 10 junction bases. The DNA sequence is given as TGTGCCTGGAGTGTCCGGACAGGGGGAAACTATGGCTACACCTTC. Its product reads: CAWSVRTGGNYGYTF.